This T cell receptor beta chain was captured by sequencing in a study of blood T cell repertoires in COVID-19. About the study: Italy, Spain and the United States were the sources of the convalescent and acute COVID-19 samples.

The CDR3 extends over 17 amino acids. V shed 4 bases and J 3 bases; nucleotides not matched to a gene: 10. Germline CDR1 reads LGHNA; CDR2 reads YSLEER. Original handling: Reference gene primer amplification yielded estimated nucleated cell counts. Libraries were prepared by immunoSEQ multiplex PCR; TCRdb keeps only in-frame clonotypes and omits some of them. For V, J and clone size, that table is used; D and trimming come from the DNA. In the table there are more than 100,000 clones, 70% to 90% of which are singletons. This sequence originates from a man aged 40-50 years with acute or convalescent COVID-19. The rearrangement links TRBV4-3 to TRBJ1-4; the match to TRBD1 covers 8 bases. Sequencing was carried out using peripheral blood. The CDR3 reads CASSLNYRGTANEKLFF. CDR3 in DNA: TGCGCCAGCAGCCTAAACTACAGGGGGACAGCTAATGAAAAACTGTTTTTT.